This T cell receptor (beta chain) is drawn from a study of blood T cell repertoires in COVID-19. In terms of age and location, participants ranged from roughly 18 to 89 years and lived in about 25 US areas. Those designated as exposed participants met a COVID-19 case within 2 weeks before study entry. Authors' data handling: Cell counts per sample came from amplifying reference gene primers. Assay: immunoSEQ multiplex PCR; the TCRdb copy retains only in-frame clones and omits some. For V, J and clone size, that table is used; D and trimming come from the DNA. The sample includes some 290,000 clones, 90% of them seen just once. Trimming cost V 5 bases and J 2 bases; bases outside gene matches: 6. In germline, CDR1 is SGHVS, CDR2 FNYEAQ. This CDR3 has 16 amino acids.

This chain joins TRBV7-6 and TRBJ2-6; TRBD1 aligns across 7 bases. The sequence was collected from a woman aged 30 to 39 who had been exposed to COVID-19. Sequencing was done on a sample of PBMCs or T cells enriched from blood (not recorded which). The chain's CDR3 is CASSPIGTAGANVLTF. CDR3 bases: TGTGCCAGCAGCCCAATAGGGACAGCTGGGGCCAACGTCCTGACTTTC. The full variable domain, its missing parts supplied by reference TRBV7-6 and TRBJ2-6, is GAGVSQSPRYKVTKRGQDVALRCDPISGHVSLYWYRQALGQGPEFLTYFNYEAQQDKSGLPNDRFSAERPEGSISTLTIQRTEQRDSAMYRCASSPIGTAGANVLTFGAGSRLTVL.